This T cell receptor (beta chain) was identified during a study of cytomegalovirus exposure and HLA in healthy donors. Study results and limitations: The study designated 160 or so TCR beta chains cytomegalovirus-associated. For most subjects, TCR beta sequences were reported to predict HLA-A and HLA-B alleles with accuracy.

PCR amplification relied on 60 Vbeta primers (plus 13 Jbeta primers). In the original processing: Later reanalysis found roughly 80 million unique TCR beta chains, roughly 10 million of them shared. TCRdb's copy holds only in-frame clones and misses some; the assay was immunoSEQ multiplex PCR. D and trimming come from the DNA, and the V and J calls and clone size come from that table. Here the sample spans some 70,000 clones, about 70% being singletons. To note about this clone: The antigen is unknown.

Looked up from germline, CDR1 is LNHDA and CDR2 is SQIVND (reference sequence). Trimming cost V 2 bases and J 4 bases, with 14 bases left between them. This CDR3 region has 16 residues. Sequenced: PBMCs. This receptor was taken from a man aged 18-30 years in good health and CMV-seronegative. This chain joins TRBV19 and TRBJ2-2; weak D call: TRBD2 (6 bases). In DNA form, the CDR3 reads TGTGCCAGTAGTATAACGATGGGGGACTTCACCGGGGAGCTGTTTTTT. The encoded protein is CASSITMGDFTGELFF.